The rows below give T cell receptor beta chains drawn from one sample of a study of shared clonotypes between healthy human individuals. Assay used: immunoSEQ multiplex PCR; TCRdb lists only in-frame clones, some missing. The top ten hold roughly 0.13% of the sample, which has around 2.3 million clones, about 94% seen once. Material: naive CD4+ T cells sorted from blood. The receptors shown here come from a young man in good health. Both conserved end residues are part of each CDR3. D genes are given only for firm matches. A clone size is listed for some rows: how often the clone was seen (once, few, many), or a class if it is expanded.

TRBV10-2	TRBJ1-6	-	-	CASQGPNNSPLHF	TGCGCCAGCCAGGGTCCCAATAATTCACCCCTCCACTTT
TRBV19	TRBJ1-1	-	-	CASSIGGQTNTEAFF	TGTGCCAGTAGTATAGGGGGACAAACGAACACTGAAGCTTTCTTT
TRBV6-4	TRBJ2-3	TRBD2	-	CASSKRLAASTDTQYF	TGTGCCAGCAGTAAAAGACTAGCGGCAAGCACAGATACGCAGTATTTT
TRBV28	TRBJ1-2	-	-	CASRGGGSNYGYTF	TGTGCCAGCAGAGGGGGGGGCTCTAACTATGGCTACACCTTC
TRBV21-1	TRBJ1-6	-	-	CASSAQGKAYNSPLHF	TGTGCCAGCAGCGCCCAGGGGAAAGCCTATAATTCACCCCTCCACTTT
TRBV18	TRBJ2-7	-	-	CASSPATDSYEQYF	TGTGCCAGCTCACCAGCGACAGACTCCTACGAGCAGTACTTC
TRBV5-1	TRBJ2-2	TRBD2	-	CASSLELAGAYGGELFF	TGCGCCAGCAGCTTAGAACTAGCGGGAGCTTATGGCGGGGAGCTGTTTTTT
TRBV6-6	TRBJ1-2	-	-	CASSYSVLYGYTF	TGTGCCAGCAGTTATTCGGTACTCTATGGCTACACCTTC
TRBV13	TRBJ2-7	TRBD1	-	CASSWSGTGVNEQYF	TGTGCCAGCAGCTGGTCCGGGACAGGGGTGAACGAGCAGTACTTC
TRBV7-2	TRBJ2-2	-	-	CASSLDGGAGELFF	TGTGCCAGCAGCTTAGACGGCGGCGCCGGGGAGCTGTTTTTT
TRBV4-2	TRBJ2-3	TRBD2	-	CASSKVAGGLTDTQYF	TGTGCCAGCAGCAAGGTAGCGGGGGGGCTAACAGATACGCAGTATTTT
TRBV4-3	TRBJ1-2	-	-	CASSQGQTYGYTF	TGCGCCAGCAGCCAAGGACAGACCTATGGCTACACCTTC
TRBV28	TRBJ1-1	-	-	CASSPGQWNTEAFF	TGTGCCAGCAGTCCGGGACAATGGAACACTGAAGCTTTCTTT
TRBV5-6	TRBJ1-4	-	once	CASSLGRPNEKLFF	TGTGCCAGCAGCTTGGGCCGACCTAATGAAAAACTGTTTTTT
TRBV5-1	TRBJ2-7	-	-	CASSLAGTSESYEQYF	TGCGCCAGCAGCTTGGCCGGCACTTCAGAGAGCTACGAGCAGTACTTC
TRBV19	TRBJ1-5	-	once	CASSTGESNQPQHF	TGTGCCAGTAGTACCGGGGAAAGCAATCAGCCCCAGCATTTT
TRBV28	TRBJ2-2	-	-	CASSLSLGGTGELFF	TGTGCCAGCAGTTTATCCTTGGGGGGCACCGGGGAGCTGTTTTTT
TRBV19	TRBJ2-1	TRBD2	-	CASSTSGASYNEQFF	TGTGCCAGTAGTACTAGCGGGGCATCCTACAATGAGCAGTTCTTC
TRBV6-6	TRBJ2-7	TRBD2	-	CASSPLAGVGEQYF	TGTGCCAGCAGTCCCTTAGCGGGAGTGGGGGAGCAGTACTTC
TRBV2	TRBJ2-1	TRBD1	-	CASTGTGAEQFF	TGTGCCAGCACCGGGACAGGGGCTGAGCAGTTCTTC
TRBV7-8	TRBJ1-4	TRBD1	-	CASRFSGQGSNEKLFF	TGTGCCAGCAGATTTTCGGGACAGGGATCCAATGAAAAACTGTTTTTT
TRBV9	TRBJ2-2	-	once	CASSGQGGTGELFF	TGTGCCAGCAGCGGCCAAGGGGGCACCGGGGAGCTGTTTTTT
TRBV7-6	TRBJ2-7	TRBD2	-	CASSRVVASGAYEQYF	TGTGCCAGCAGCCGCGTCGTGGCTAGCGGAGCCTACGAGCAGTACTTC
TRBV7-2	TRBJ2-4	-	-	CASSKMDSKNIQYF	TGTGCCAGCAGCAAGATGGACAGCAAAAACATTCAGTACTTC
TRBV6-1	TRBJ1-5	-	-	CASSEPAPNQPQHF	TGTGCCAGCAGTGAACCAGCACCCAATCAGCCCCAGCATTTT
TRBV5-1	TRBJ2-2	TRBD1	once	CASSPIGQGTGELFF	TGCGCCAGCAGCCCCATCGGACAGGGAACGGGGGAGCTGTTTTTT
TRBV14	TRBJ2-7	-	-	CASSRLGGSYEQYF	TGTGCCAGCAGCCGCTTGGGAGGTTCCTACGAGCAGTACTTC
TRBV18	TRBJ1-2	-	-	CASSPQGDAYGYTF	TGTGCCAGCTCACCACAGGGAGACGCCTATGGCTACACCTTC
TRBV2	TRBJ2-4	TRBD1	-	CASSAEPATGGTWAKNIQYF	TGTGCCAGCAGCGCAGAGCCCGCGACAGGGGGAACCTGGGCCAAAAACATTCAGTACTTC
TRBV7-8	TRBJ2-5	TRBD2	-	CASSLSTSGRVEETQYF	TGTGCCAGCAGCTTATCGACTAGCGGGAGGGTGGAGGAGACCCAGTACTTC
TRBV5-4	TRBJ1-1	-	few	CASSVDRNTEAFF	TGTGCCAGCAGCGTTGACAGGAACACTGAAGCTTTCTTT
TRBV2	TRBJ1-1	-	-	CASSDERDTEAFF	TGTGCCAGCAGTGACGAGAGGGACACTGAAGCTTTCTTT
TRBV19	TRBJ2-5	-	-	CASSIGRKQETQYF	TGTGCCAGTAGTATAGGAAGAAAGCAAGAGACCCAGTACTTC
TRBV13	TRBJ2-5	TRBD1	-	CASILQGAGETQYF	TGTGCCAGCATTTTACAGGGGGCCGGAGAGACCCAGTACTTC
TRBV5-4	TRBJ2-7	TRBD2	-	CASSRSGGAYEQYF	TGTGCCAGCAGCCGAAGCGGGGGGGCCTACGAGCAGTACTTC
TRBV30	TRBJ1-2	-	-	CAWSVTGDGYTF	TGTGCCTGGAGTGTAACCGGGGATGGCTACACCTTC
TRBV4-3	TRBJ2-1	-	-	CASSQATGISYNEQFF	TGCGCCAGCAGCCAAGCCACAGGGATTTCCTACAATGAGCAGTTCTTC
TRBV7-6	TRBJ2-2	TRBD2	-	CASSSLAGPNTGELFF	TGTGCCAGCAGCTCACTAGCGGGGCCGAACACCGGGGAGCTGTTTTTT
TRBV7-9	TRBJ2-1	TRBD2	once	CASSRTGLAGGPVPDEQFF	TGTGCCAGCAGCCGTACCGGACTAGCGGGGGGGCCGGTCCCCGATGAGCAGTTCTTC
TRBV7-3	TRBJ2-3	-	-	CASSSRLRSTDTQYF	TGTGCCAGCAGCTCCCGCTTGAGGAGCACAGATACGCAGTATTTT
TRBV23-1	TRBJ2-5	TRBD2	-	CASSHYRTSGGHQETQYF	TGCGCCAGCAGTCATTACCGGACTAGCGGGGGGCACCAAGAGACCCAGTACTTC
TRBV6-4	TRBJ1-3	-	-	CASSPDPGLGNTIYF	TGTGCCAGCAGCCCGGATCCGGGACTGGGAAACACCATATATTTT
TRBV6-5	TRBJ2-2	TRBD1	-	CASRPQGGPGVVLFF	TGTGCCAGCAGACCTCAAGGGGGCCCCGGGGTGGTGCTGTTTTTT
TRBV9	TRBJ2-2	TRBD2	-	CASSVGSSGGLGELFF	TGTGCCAGCAGCGTAGGGTCTAGCGGGGGACTCGGGGAGCTGTTTTTT
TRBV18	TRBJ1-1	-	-	CASSPPMGVGGTEAFF	TGTGCCAGCTCACCACCGATGGGAGTCGGGGGCACTGAAGCTTTCTTT
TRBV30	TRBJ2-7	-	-	CAWTPLTGPYEQYF	TGTGCCTGGACTCCTCTGACAGGACCCTACGAGCAGTACTTC
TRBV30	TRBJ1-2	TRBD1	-	CAWSVRDRANYGYTF	TGTGCCTGGAGTGTACGAGACAGGGCTAACTATGGCTACACCTTC
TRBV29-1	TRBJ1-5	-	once	CSVGGISNQPQHF	TGCAGCGTTGGAGGGATCAGCAATCAGCCCCAGCATTTT
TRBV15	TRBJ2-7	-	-	CATSSGGALSYEQYF	TGTGCCACCAGCTCCGGAGGAGCCCTCTCCTACGAGCAGTACTTC
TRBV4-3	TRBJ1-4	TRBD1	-	CASSQDYMGQAHEKLFF	TGCGCCAGCAGCCAAGATTACATGGGACAGGCCCATGAAAAACTGTTTTTT